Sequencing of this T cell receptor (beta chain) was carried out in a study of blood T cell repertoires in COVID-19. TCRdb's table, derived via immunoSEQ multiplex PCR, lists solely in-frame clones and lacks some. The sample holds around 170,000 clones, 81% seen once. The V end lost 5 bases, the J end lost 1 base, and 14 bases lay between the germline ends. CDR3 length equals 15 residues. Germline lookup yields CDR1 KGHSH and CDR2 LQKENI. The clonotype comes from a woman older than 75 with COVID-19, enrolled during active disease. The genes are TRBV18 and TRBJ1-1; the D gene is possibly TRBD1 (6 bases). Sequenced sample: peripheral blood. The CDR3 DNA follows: TGTGCCAGCTCAACTCGGGGGGCAGGGAACACTGAAGCTTTCTTT. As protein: CASSTRGAGNTEAFF.